The 13 T cell receptor beta chains listed next were all sequenced from one sample in a study of blood T cell repertoires in COVID-19. Only in-frame clones appear in the TCRdb table, and some are missing; sequencing was by immunoSEQ multiplex PCR. Among approximately 300,000 clones listed, around 90% were seen once. Sequencing used PBMCs or T cells enriched from blood (not recorded which). These receptors were obtained from a woman in her thirties who had recovered from COVID-19.

V and J are TRBV6-1 and TRBJ1-6, with 11 bases lining up with TRBD1. CDR3 length: 16 residues. V lost 1 base to trimming and J lost 8 bases; unmatched junction nucleotides: 4. Looked up from germline, CDR1 is MNHNS and CDR2 is SASEGT. The CDR3 sequence is CASSEVGTGGDSPLHF. As DNA, the CDR3 is TGTGCCAGCAGTGAAGTCGGGACAGGGGGGGATTCACCCCTCCACTTT.

V and J are TRBV11-2 and TRBJ2-1, with a tentative D call TRBD2 (7 bases). Trimming removed 5 bases at V and 4 bases at J, with 27 bases between. Germline CDR1 is SGHAT and CDR2 is FQNNGV. CDR3 length equals 19 residues. The CDR3 here is CASSNTGAVGGGAYNEQFF. Written as DNA, the CDR3 is TGTGCCAGCAGCAATACGGGGGCGGTAGGCGGGGGCGCTTACAATGAGCAGTTCTTC.

The chain joins TRBV7-2 to TRBJ1-2; a weak D match, TRBD1 (6 bases). The V gene lost 1 base and the J gene lost 1 base, with 13 bases spanning the gap. Germline values: CDR1 SGHTA, CDR2 FQGNSA. The CDR3 sequence is 16 residues long. The CDR3 DNA reads TGTGCCAGCAGCTTAGAGGGGGGGCTCAGTAACTATGGCTACACCTTC. This codes for CASSLEGGLSNYGYTF.

V and J are TRBV9 and TRBJ2-4; 9 positions match TRBD2. CDR1 and CDR2 from the germline V gene are SGDLS and YYNGEE. Trimming cost V 2 bases and J 7 bases; bases outside gene matches: 4. The CDR3 contains 14 residues. CDR3 coding DNA: TGTGCCAGCAGCGTGGAACTAGCGGGTAACATTCAGTACTTC. It is translated as CASSVELAGNIQYF.

For the CDR3, the DNA is TGCGCCAGCAGCCAAGGGGTTTCAGGCTCCTACGAGCAGTACTTC. Amino acids: CASSQGVSGSYEQYF. The chain has TRBV4-3 and TRBJ2-7; no clear D gene. Germline CDR1 LGHNA, CDR2 YSLEER. This CDR3 comprises 15 residues. Trimming took 1 base from V and 0 from J, leaving 10 bases between them.

The V and J genes are TRBV6-5 and TRBJ1-2, with unresolved D. The germline V gene encodes CDR1 MNHEY and CDR2 SVGAGI. V was trimmed by 7 bases and J by 6 bases, leaving 15 bases between them. The CDR3 covers 13 residues. CDR3 residues: CASNGRPDNGYTF. The CDR3 region has the DNA TGTGCCAGCAATGGGAGGCCCGACAATGGCTACACCTTC.

The J gene is TRBJ2-4, the V gene TRBV3-1 (or the pseudogene TRBV3-2); 11 bases fit TRBD2. CDR1 is LGHDT and CDR2 is YNNKEL in the germline V gene (reference sequence). This CDR3 contains 15 residues. V lost 0 bases and J lost 13; bases outside the gene matches: 8. CDR3 sequence (DNA): TGTGCCAGCAGCCAAGAGGGACTAGCGGTAAGCCTACAGTACTTC. Its protein product is CASSQEGLAVSLQYF.

In nucleotides, the CDR3 is TGTGCCACCAGCAACCAGCGCGGTCTAAACTATGGCTACACCTTC. It is translated as CATSNQRGLNYGYTF. The chain employs TRBV15 and TRBJ1-2; D unresolved. The V end lost 4 bases, the J end lost 2 bases, and 14 bases lay between the germline ends. CDR3 length: 15 residues. Per the germline V gene, CDR1 is LNHNV and CDR2 is YYDKDF (reference sequence).

This rearrangement joins TRBV12-3 or TRBV12-4 to TRBJ1-1, with 7 bases lining up with TRBD1. The CDR3 runs 13 residues. The V gene end was trimmed by 6 bases and the J gene end by 9 bases; junction bases not matched to a gene: 10. The DNA of the CDR3 is TGTGCCAGCAGACCGGGGGACAGCCCTAAAGCTTTCTTT. Its translation: CASRPGDSPKAFF.

The chain has TRBV4-3 and TRBJ1-2, with a tentative D call TRBD1 (5 bases). V was clipped by 3 bases and J by 7 bases, with 12 bases between them. Per the germline V gene, CDR1 is LGHNA and CDR2 is YSLEER. The CDR3 runs 13 residues. CDR3 sequence reads: CASSQVRASGYTF. The CDR3 nucleotides are TGCGCCAGCAGCCAGGTCAGGGCCAGTGGCTACACCTTC.

The chain uses TRBV5-4 and TRBJ1-4; 10 nucleotides match TRBD1. CDR1 and CDR2 (germline): SGHNT, YYREEE (reference sequence). The junction had 4 bases not matched to a gene; V was cut back by 3 bases and J by 5 bases. The CDR3 sequence is 15 residues long. CDR3 sequence: CASSSRQGANEKLFF. The CDR3 DNA follows: TGTGCCAGCAGCTCCAGACAGGGGGCAAATGAAAAACTGTTTTTT.

The gene calls are TRBV3-1 (or the pseudogene TRBV3-2) and TRBJ1-5, with a possible D match to TRBD1 (5 bases). This CDR3 has 15 amino acids. V lost 1 base, J lost 5 bases, and 12 bases lay in between. Germline assignment: CDR1 LGHDT and CDR2 YNNKEL (reference sequence). CDR3 sequence reads: CASSQVPGGDQPQHF. In DNA, the CDR3 is TGTGCCAGCAGCCAAGTTCCGGGGGGGGATCAGCCCCAGCATTTT.

The CDR3 is CASSQDPGENRGLNQPQHF. As DNA, the CDR3 is TGCGCCAGCAGCCAAGATCCGGGGGAAAACAGGGGGCTGAATCAGCCCCAGCATTTT. The rearrangement uses TRBV4-1 and TRBJ1-5, with 9 bases identical to TRBD1. This CDR3 comprises 19 residues. After removal of 0 bases from V and 4 bases from J, the junction contained 13 bases not matched to a gene. From germline, CDR1 is MGHRA and CDR2 YSYEKL.